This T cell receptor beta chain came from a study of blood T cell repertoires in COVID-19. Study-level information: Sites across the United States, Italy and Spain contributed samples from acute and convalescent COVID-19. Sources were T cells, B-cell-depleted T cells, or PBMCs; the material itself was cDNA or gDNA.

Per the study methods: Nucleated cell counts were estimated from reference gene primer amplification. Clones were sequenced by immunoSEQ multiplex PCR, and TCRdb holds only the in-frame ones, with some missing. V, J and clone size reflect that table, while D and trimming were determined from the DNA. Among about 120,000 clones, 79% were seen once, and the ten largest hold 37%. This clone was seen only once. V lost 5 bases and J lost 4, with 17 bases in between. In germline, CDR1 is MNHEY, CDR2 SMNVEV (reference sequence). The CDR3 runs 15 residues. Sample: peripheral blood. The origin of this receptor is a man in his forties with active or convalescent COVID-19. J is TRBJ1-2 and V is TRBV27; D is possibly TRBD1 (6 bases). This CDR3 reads CASSPTQGRGYGYTF. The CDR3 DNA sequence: TGTGCCAGCAGTCCAACACAGGGACGTGGCTATGGCTACACCTTC.